Shown below are 19 T cell receptor beta chains from a single sample sequenced in a study of human T cells and chemical hapten exposure. Time point of the sample: patch test 3, about 24 weeks after DPC sensitization. Treatment: therapeutic diphenylcyclopropenone sensitization with weekly scalp DPC. In TCRdb, the RACE reads were re-called with MiXCR into one record per CDR3 protein. Of about 160,000 distinct CDR3 sequences listed, about a quarter are singletons. Source: whole blood, taken in connection with sensitization to the hapten diphenylcyclopropenone (DPC). These receptors were obtained from a woman aged 18-30 years with alopecia areata. Some clones in this sample may be carry-over from other donors' samples.

This clonotype showed up just a few times. V and J are TRBV4-1 and TRBJ1-1; D is uncertain. The CDR3 extends over 12 amino acids. V was trimmed by 1 base and J by 4 bases, leaving 4 bases between them. Germline CDR1 is MGHRA and CDR2 is YSYEKL. The CDR3 nucleotides are TGCGCCAGCAGCCAAGGATTCACTGAAGCTTTCTTT. Translation gives CASSQGFTEAFF.

The J gene is TRBJ2-5, the V gene TRBV4-1; perhaps TRBD2 as D (7 bases). Germline V gene lookup returns CDR1 MGHRA and CDR2 YSYEKL. Trimming removed 2 bases from V and 4 bases from J, with 17 bases in between. CDR3 length: 16 amino acids. The CDR3 protein is CASSQLNAAGAETQYF. CDR3 in DNA: TGCGCCAGCAGCCAATTGAATGCGGCGGGGGCAGAGACCCAGTACTTC.

This clonotype turned up a few times. The rearrangement links TRBV6-2 or TRBV6-3 to TRBJ2-7; TRBD2 agrees at 9 bases. The length of the CDR3 is 14 residues. The junction had 3 bases not matched to a gene; V was cut back by 6 bases and J by 0 bases. Germline V CDR1 and CDR2: MNHEY, SVGEGT. CDR3 bases: TGTGCCAGCAGAGGTAGCGGGAGCTCCTACGAGCAGTACTTC. Encoded protein: CASRGSGSSYEQYF.

This chain connects TRBV4-3 to TRBJ2-1; TRBD2 aligns across 11 bases. The CDR3 runs 18 residues. Unmatched junction bases numbered 7, after V lost 3 bases and J lost 0 bases. Germline lookup yields CDR1 LGHNA and CDR2 YSLEER. CDR3 nucleotides: TGCGCCAGCAGCCAGATAGCGGGGGGGGGGAGCTCCTACAATGAGCAGTTCTTC. This encodes CASSQIAGGGSSYNEQFF.

This sequence joins TRBV29-1 and TRBJ2-7, with D possibly matching TRBD2 (6 bases). The germline V gene encodes CDR1 SQVTM and CDR2 ANQGSEA. The V gene lost 3 bases and the J gene lost 1 base, with 7 bases spanning the gap. The CDR3 is 12 amino acids. The CDR3 DNA follows: TGCAGCGTTGAGGAGGGGTCCTACGAGCAGTACTTC. Translation: CSVEEGSYEQYF.

This sequence joins TRBV19 and TRBJ1-5; 8 positions match TRBD1. J lost 5 bases, V lost 7 bases, and 10 bases had no gene match. This CDR3 comprises 15 residues. Germline V CDR1 and CDR2: LNHDA, SQIVND (reference sequence). CDR3 in DNA: TGTGCCAGTATCCATCCCGGACAGGGAGATCAGCCCCAGCATTTT. It yields the protein CASIHPGQGDQPQHF.

This clonotype occurred a few times. The J gene is TRBJ2-7, the V gene TRBV4-1; D unresolved. CDR3 size: 14 residues. V lost 1 base, J lost 2 bases, and 9 bases lay in between. Germline V gene sequence: CDR1 MGHRA, CDR2 YSYEKL. The CDR3 protein is CASSQGVVTYEQYF. The CDR3 nucleotides are TGCGCCAGCAGCCAAGGAGTAGTGACCTACGAGCAGTACTTC.

The chain employs TRBV9 and TRBJ1-6, with 11 bases identical to TRBD1. In germline, CDR1 is SGDLS, CDR2 YYNGEE. The V segment lost 0 bases and the J segment 10 bases; nucleotides outside the gene matches: 0. There are 14 residues in the CDR3. The CDR3 here is CASSVGTGGSPLHF. Written as DNA, the CDR3 is TGTGCCAGCAGCGTAGGGACAGGGGGCTCACCCCTCCACTTT. The full variable domain, with the rest looked up from reference TRBV9 and TRBJ1-6, is DSGVTQTPKHLITATGQRVTLRCSPRSGDLSVYWYQQSLDQGLQFLIQYYNGEERAKGNILERFSAQQFPDLHSELNLSSLELGDSALYFCASSVGTGGSPLHFGNGTRLTVT.

V is TRBV18 and J is TRBJ1-4; a weak D match, TRBD1 (6 bases). Germline assignment: CDR1 KGHSH and CDR2 LQKENI. The CDR3 loop spans 12 amino acids. V lost 3 bases, J lost 10 bases, and 9 bases lay in between. The CDR3 spells CASSPDRLKLFF. The CDR3 coding sequence is TGTGCCAGCTCACCGGACAGATTAAAACTGTTTTTT.

V usage is TRBV4-1 and J usage is TRBJ2-7, with a tentative D call TRBD2 (7 bases). Deletions cut 0 bases from V and 13 bases from J, with 16 bases between. The CDR3 contains 13 residues. Germline CDR1 is MGHRA and CDR2 is YSYEKL. The CDR3 here is CASSQDGRTVDYF. Here the CDR3 DNA reads TGCGCCAGCAGCCAAGACGGGAGGACAGTGGATTACTTC.

This clonotype was picked up many times. This rearrangement joins TRBV30 to TRBJ1-1; TRBD1 is a possible D gene (5 bases). Germline V CDR1 and CDR2: GTSNPN, SVGIG (reference sequence). The germline V and J ends were trimmed by 1 base and 1 base, with 10 bases remaining between them. The CDR3 contains 14 residues. CDR3 region: CAWSGQTPNTEAFF. The DNA for the CDR3 is TGTGCCTGGAGTGGACAGACCCCGAACACTGAAGCTTTCTTT.

The V and J genes are TRBV30 and TRBJ1-1, with 12 bases identical to TRBD1. Germline loops: CDR1 GTSNPN, CDR2 SVGIG (reference sequence). Trimming cost V 5 bases and J 10 bases; bases outside gene matches: 8. This CDR3 spans 13 amino acids. In DNA form, the CDR3 reads TGTGCCTGGGTCTCTTGGGACAGGGGGCGAGCTTTCTTT. Residues: CAWVSWDRGRAFF.

The sample holds a few counts of this clonotype. The CDR3 here is CASSSQQGPQPQHF. In DNA form, the CDR3 reads TGTGCCAGCAGCTCCCAACAGGGACCCCAGCCCCAGCATTTT. The rearrangement links TRBV9 to TRBJ1-5, with D perhaps matching TRBD1 (6 bases). The CDR3 runs to 14 residues. V gave up 4 bases and J gave up 7 bases, with 15 bases separating them. The germline V gene encodes CDR1 SGDLS and CDR2 YYNGEE.

This clonotype was seen many times. V gene TRBV30 combines with J gene TRBJ2-6; D assignment may be TRBD1 or TRBD2 (5 bases each). V lost 3 bases and J lost 0, with 9 bases in between. The CDR3 extends over 15 amino acids. Germline V gives CDR1 GTSNPN, CDR2 SVGIG (reference sequence). The CDR3 DNA follows: TGTGCCTGGAGCCCTGGGGGCTCTGGGGCCAACGTCCTGACTTTC. It codes for CAWSPGGSGANVLTF. The variable domain in full, with the rest retrieved from reference TRBV30 and TRBJ2-6, is SQTIHQWPATLVQPVGSPLSLECTVEGTSNPNLYWYRQAAGRGLQLLFYSVGIGQISSEVPQNLSASRPQDRQFILSSKKLLLSDSGFYLCAWSPGGSGANVLTFGAGSRLTVL.

This clonotype was seen only a few times. The V and J genes are TRBV7-9 and TRBJ2-1; 9 bases align to TRBD2. Germline V lookup: CDR1 SEHNR, CDR2 FQNEAQ (reference sequence). The CDR3 is made up of 15 amino acids. V trimming: 5 bases; J trimming: 9 bases; junction bases outside the gene matches: 11. This CDR3 reads CASSPPASGTLEQFF. In DNA form, the CDR3 reads TGTGCCAGCAGCCCACCCGCTAGCGGGACTCTTGAGCAGTTCTTC. The full variable domain, rest sourced from reference TRBV7-9 and TRBJ2-1, is DTGVSQNPRHKITKRGQNVTFRCDPISEHNRLYWYRQTLGQGPEFLTYFQNEAQLEKSRLLSDRFSAERPKGSFSTLEIQRTEQGDSAMYLCASSPPASGTLEQFFGPGTRLTVL.

CDR3 sequence (DNA): TGTGCCAGCAGGTCGGGAGGGAGTTCCTACGAGCAGTACTTC. Translation: CASRSGGSSYEQYF. V usage is TRBV6-2 or TRBV6-3 and J usage is TRBJ2-7, with 8 positions matching TRBD2. J lost 1 base, V lost 6 bases, and 5 bases had no gene match. This CDR3 has 14 amino acids. CDR1 and CDR2 from the germline V gene are MNHEY and SVGEGT.

This clonotype was seen a few times. V usage is TRBV5-1 and J usage is TRBJ2-1; TRBD2 might be the D (6 bases). Germline CDR1 reads SGHRS; CDR2 reads YFSETQ. Trimming pared 0 bases from V and 10 bases from J, leaving 8 bases between. This CDR3 has 12 residues. CDR3 in DNA: TGCGCCAGCAGCTTGGTGCGGGGCGAGCAGTTCTTC. It is translated as CASSLVRGEQFF. Supplemented by reference TRBV5-1 and TRBJ2-1, the full variable domain reads KAGVTQTPRYLIKTRGQQVTLSCSPISGHRSVSWYQQTPGQGLQFLFEYFSETQRNKGNFPGRFSGRQFSNSRSEMNVSTLELGDSALYLCASSLVRGEQFFGPGTRLTVL.

This chain uses TRBV5-1 with TRBJ1-1; no firm D call. V lost 4 bases and J 0 bases, leaving 10 bases between the germline ends. The CDR3 has 14 residues. Germline CDR1 reads SGHRS; CDR2 reads YFSETQ. CDR3 sequence reads: CASSLLVLNTEAFF. The CDR3 coding sequence is TGCGCCAGCAGCCTCCTAGTTTTGAACACTGAAGCTTTCTTT.

V is TRBV20-1 and J is TRBJ1-1, with D unclear. The V end lost 0 bases, the J end lost 0 bases, and 5 bases lay between the germline ends. This CDR3 is 13 amino acids long. Per the germline V gene, CDR1 is DFQATT and CDR2 is SNEGSKA (reference sequence). CDR3 region: CSARDRVNTEAFF. The CDR3 DNA reads as TGCAGTGCTAGAGATCGGGTGAACACTGAAGCTTTCTTT.